A single sample is the source of the 3 T cell receptor beta chains below, sequenced in a study of cytomegalovirus exposure and HLA in healthy donors. This PCR relied on a set of 60 Vbeta primers and 13 Jbeta primers. Here immunoSEQ multiplex PCR was the method, and the copy in TCRdb shows in-frame clones only, minus some. The sample holds about 140,000 clones; approximately 79% are singletons and the top ten take about 7%. Sequencing used PBMCs. These receptors originate from a man aged 35 to 55 in good health and CMV-seropositive.

The sample holds a few counts of this clone. The rearrangement joins TRBV5-1 to TRBJ2-7, with a possible D match to TRBD2 (6 bases). Germline V gene data show CDR1 as SGHRS and CDR2 as YFSETQ. V shed 3 bases and J shed 2 bases, with 12 bases lying between them. CDR3 length: 14 residues. In nucleotides, the CDR3 is TGCGCCAGCAGCTACCGGAGGGGTACCTACGAGCAGTACTTC. It is translated as CASSYRRGTYEQYF.

This rearrangement joins TRBV27 to TRBJ1-1; TRBD1 matches 7 bases. Germline trimming cut 0 bases from V and 3 bases from J; bases unmatched to any gene: 7. The germline V gene encodes CDR1 MNHEY and CDR2 SMNVEV (reference sequence). This CDR3 has 16 amino acids. In DNA, the CDR3 is TGTGCCAGCAGTTTATCCTGGACAGGAAGATACACTGAAGCTTTCTTT. Protein product: CASSLSWTGRYTEAFF.

This clone was seen only a few times. The chain has TRBV7-9 and TRBJ2-2; D ambiguous. Trimming took off 8 bases at V and 3 bases at J, with 10 bases between the two ends. Germline CDR1 SEHNR, CDR2 FQNEAQ (reference sequence). The CDR3 contains 13 residues. DNA for the CDR3: TGTGCCAGCCTGAGGAGCGACACCGGGGAGCTGTTTTTT. This codes for CASLRSDTGELFF.